These 24 T cell receptor beta chains share one sample of origin, sequenced in a study of Ad26.COV2.S vaccination and SARS-CoV-2 variants. Here immunoSEQ multiplex PCR was the method, and the copy in TCRdb shows in-frame clones only, minus some. The table shows fewer than 800,000 clones, with 80% to 90% occurring only once. The treatment is: some 19 received Ad26.COV2.S at low or high dose, single or two shots; about 5 received placebo; per-sample allocation not given. Sampling was done on day 63 after the first vaccine or placebo injection. The specimen was peripheral blood, collected in a trial of Ad26.COV2.S vaccine versus placebo. The receptor set was obtained from a person between 18 and 65 years old who received the Ad26.COV2.S COVID-19 vaccine or a placebo.

The chain has TRBV30 and TRBJ1-5; D is possibly TRBD1 (5 bases). V shed 3 bases and J shed 5 bases, with 17 bases lying between them. The V gene's germline CDR1 is GTSNPN and CDR2 SVGIG (reference sequence). The CDR3 length is 15 residues. This CDR3 is CAWSLGGTGDQPQHF. CDR3 coding DNA: TGTGCCTGGAGCTTGGGGGGGACGGGGGATCAGCCCCAGCATTTT.

The chain combines TRBV7-2 with TRBJ2-3; 7 bases line up with TRBD1. Germline CDR1 and CDR2: SGHTA and FQGNSA. J was trimmed by 2 bases and V by 1 base; bases with no gene match: 3. The CDR3 totals 15 residues. CDR3 region: CASSLEGQFTDTQYF. Written as DNA, the CDR3 is TGTGCCAGCAGCTTAGAGGGACAGTTCACAGATACGCAGTATTTT.

This chain links TRBV7-3 with TRBJ2-1; 10 bases match TRBD2. J was trimmed by 4 bases and V by 4 bases; bases with no gene match: 7. The germline CDR1 and CDR2 sequences are SGHTA and FQGTGA. This CDR3 is 16 amino acids long. CDR3 region: CASSSSSGGAYNEQFF. CDR3 coding DNA: TGTGCCAGCAGCTCATCTAGCGGGGGAGCATACAATGAGCAGTTCTTC.

This rearrangement joins TRBV12-3 or TRBV12-4 to TRBJ1-1, with TRBD1 as a possible D gene (5 bases). This CDR3 region has 13 residues. Trimming cost V 5 bases and J 4 bases, with 11 bases left between them. As DNA, the CDR3 is TGTGCCAGCAGTCCACAGGTTTTCACTGAAGCTTTCTTT. This translates into CASSPQVFTEAFF.

V usage is TRBV7-2 and J usage is TRBJ1-1; D perhaps matches TRBD1 (5 bases). From germline, CDR1 is SGHTA and CDR2 FQGNSA. The CDR3 covers 13 residues. Trimming took off 1 base at V and 6 bases at J, with 9 bases between the two ends. The CDR3 sequence: CASSLGGYAEAFF. DNA of the CDR3: TGTGCCAGCAGCTTAGGGGGGTACGCTGAAGCTTTCTTT.

Regarding this clone: The same CDR3 can be traced to other DNA sequences in this sample. The rearrangement joins TRBV2 to TRBJ2-7; no reliable D call. V was pared by 9 bases and J by 1 base, with 13 bases between. The CDR3 extends over 13 amino acids. Per germline, CDR1 SNHLY and CDR2 FYNNEI. The CDR3 sequence is CASLGPPSYEQYF. CDR3 coding DNA: TGTGCCAGTCTTGGGCCCCCATCCTACGAGCAGTACTTC.

The chain carries TRBV2 and TRBJ1-1; the match to TRBD1 covers 7 bases. J lost 2 bases, V lost 7 bases, and 7 bases had no gene match. This CDR3 spans 14 amino acids. Germline V gene data show CDR1 as SNHLY and CDR2 as FYNNEI. The CDR3 spells CASNFQGGNTEAFF. The DNA of the CDR3 is TGTGCCAGCAATTTCCAGGGGGGAAACACTGAAGCTTTCTTT.

The chain joins TRBV4-2 to TRBJ2-2, with 7 nucleotides matching TRBD2. The CDR3 has 16 amino acids. The V and J ends lost 4 bases and 0 bases, in that order; junction bases with no gene match: 5. Germline V lookup: CDR1 LGHNA, CDR2 YNFKEQ. CDR3 DNA: TGTGCCAGCAGCCCCATGGGAGGGGCGAACACCGGGGAGCTGTTTTTT. It encodes CASSPMGGANTGELFF.

As regards this clone: One end of the junction is discordant with germline, which a read error may explain. The rearrangement uses TRBV5-6 and TRBJ2-5, with 12 bases that match TRBD2. The CDR3 sequence is 14 residues long. The V gene's germline CDR1 is SGHDT and CDR2 YYEEEE. The CDR3 bases are TGTGCCAGCAGCTTCGAGAGCCTACTAGCGGGAGGTGACTTC. It yields the protein CASSFESLLAGGDF.

This clone was seen only once. V usage is TRBV7-9 and J usage is TRBJ2-7, with 7 positions matching TRBD2. The V segment lost 5 bases and the J segment 2 bases; nucleotides outside the gene matches: 6. CDR1 and CDR2 from the germline V gene are SEHNR and FQNEAQ (reference sequence). This CDR3 region has 14 residues. The CDR3 reads CASSPPLATYEQYF. DNA for the CDR3: TGTGCCAGCAGCCCACCACTAGCGACCTACGAGCAGTACTTC.

The V gene is TRBV6-5, the J gene TRBJ2-7; tentatively, D is TRBD2 (6 bases). The V and J ends lost 4 bases and 0 bases respectively, with 10 bases between them. CDR1 and CDR2 (germline): MNHEY, SVGAGI. There are 14 residues in the CDR3. CDR3 nucleotides: TGTGCCAGCAGTTTGGACTACCCCTCCTACGAGCAGTACTTC. Amino acids: CASSLDYPSYEQYF.

This clone occurred once. The rearrangement joins TRBV15 to TRBJ2-3; D is perhaps TRBD2 (6 bases). The germline V gene has CDR1 LNHNV and CDR2 YYDKDF (reference sequence). The length of the CDR3 is 16 residues. Between the trimmed V and J ends, which lost 0 bases and 0 bases, there was a span of 10 bases. As DNA, the CDR3 is TGTGCCACCAGCAGAGATGGCGGGATTAGCACAGATACGCAGTATTTT. It translates to CATSRDGGISTDTQYF.

The CDR3 nucleotides are TGTGCCAGCAGCGCCGAGGGACTAGCGGGAGTCCTCCGCACAGATACGCAGTATTTT. As protein: CASSAEGLAGVLRTDTQYF. J is TRBJ2-3 and V is TRBV9; 14 bases are a match to TRBD2. Per the germline V gene, CDR1 is SGDLS and CDR2 is YYNGEE. The V segment lost 3 bases and the J segment 1 base; nucleotides outside the gene matches: 10. The CDR3 covers 19 residues.

The genes are TRBV23-1 and TRBJ1-5; D gene unclear. TRBV23-1 is assigned to the ORF class and has an uncertain function. The CDR3 sequence is 17 residues long. V lost 4 bases and J lost 2, with 18 bases in between. The CDR3 DNA reads TGCGCCAGCAGTCTCCCCCTCCGGAGGAAAGGCAATCAGCCCCAGCATTTT. This translates into CASSLPLRRKGNQPQHF.

V gene TRBV5-1 combines with J gene TRBJ2-4, with D unresolved. Germline CDR1 is SGHRS and CDR2 is YFSETQ. The CDR3 runs 13 residues. The V end was cut by 0 bases, the J end by 8 bases, with 9 bases between. This CDR3 reads CASSLEVKDIQYF. CDR3 DNA: TGCGCCAGCAGCTTGGAGGTCAAGGACATTCAGTACTTC.

The chain has TRBV11-2 and TRBJ2-2; tentatively, D is TRBD1 (5 bases). In germline, CDR1 is SGHAT, CDR2 FQNNGV. V lost 2 bases to trimming and J lost 3 bases, with 7 bases between them. The CDR3 totals 14 residues. The CDR3 loop reads CASSLQGHTGELFF. CDR3 DNA: TGTGCCAGCAGCTTACAGGGCCACACCGGGGAGCTGTTTTTT.

In DNA, the CDR3 is TGTGCCAGCTCACTGGGACTAGCGGAATACAATGAGCAGTTCTTC. Translation: CASSLGLAEYNEQFF. This chain uses TRBV18 with TRBJ2-1, with 11 positions matching TRBD2. This CDR3 comprises 15 residues. The V segment lost 4 bases and the J segment 4 bases; nucleotides outside the gene matches: 3. Per germline, CDR1 KGHSH and CDR2 LQKENI.

This rearrangement joins TRBV7-2 to TRBJ2-7; a possible D gene is TRBD1 (6 bases). The CDR3 spans 15 residues. CDR1 and CDR2 from the germline V gene are SGHTA and FQGNSA. Trimming shortened V by 6 bases and J by 0 bases, and 15 bases separated the two germline ends. CDR3 DNA sequence: TGTGCCAGCAGACGCGGACAGCCAGGCTCCTACGAGCAGTACTTC. It translates to CASRRGQPGSYEQYF.

The V gene is TRBV6-5, the J gene TRBJ2-3; tentative D call: TRBD2 (5 bases). CDR3 length: 15 residues. Trimming removed 7 bases at V and 1 base at J, with 15 bases between. The germline V gene encodes CDR1 MNHEY and CDR2 SVGAGI. CDR3 protein: CASTLRASGTDTQYF. CDR3 nucleotides: TGTGCCAGCACACTGCGGGCGTCGGGCACAGATACGCAGTATTTT.

The chain recombines TRBV12-5 with TRBJ2-2; D perhaps matches TRBD1 (6 bases). Trimming cost V 6 bases and J 1 base, with 12 bases left between them. The CDR3 consists of 15 residues. The germline V gene encodes CDR1 LGHNT and CDR2 FRNRAP. The CDR3 reads CASGSPGQNTGELFF. The CDR3, as DNA: TGTGCTAGTGGGTCGCCGGGACAGAACACCGGGGAGCTGTTTTTT.

V usage is TRBV25-1 and J usage is TRBJ2-2; D gene ambiguous. The CDR3 length is 17 residues. The germline gives CDR1 MGHDK, CDR2 SYGVNS. The V end lost 0 bases, the J end lost 8 bases, and 19 bases lay between the germline ends. CDR3: CASSEYFSNPERGELFF. DNA of the CDR3: TGTGCCAGCAGTGAATATTTCTCGAATCCCGAGAGAGGGGAGCTGTTTTTT.

This clone was seen a single time. This chain joins TRBV2 and TRBJ2-1, with TRBD2 matching over 7 bases. With V trimmed by 8 bases and J by 6 bases, 7 bases remained unmatched. Germline CDR1 reads SNHLY; CDR2 reads FYNNEI. There are 13 residues in the CDR3. CDR3 nucleotide sequence: TGTGCCAGCTGTCCAGCGGGGTGCAATGAGCAGTTCTTC. This gives the protein CASCPAGCNEQFF.

The chain employs TRBV11-2 and TRBJ2-7; 10 nucleotides align to TRBD2. The CDR3 has 19 amino acids. The trim removed 5 bases at V and 0 bases at J, leaving 16 bases unmatched. The V gene's germline CDR1 is SGHAT and CDR2 FQNNGV. CDR3 sequence reads: CASSQPPSGRARSSYEQYF. DNA for the CDR3: TGTGCCAGCAGCCAGCCTCCCAGCGGGAGGGCCAGGAGCTCCTACGAGCAGTACTTC.

The CDR3 region is CASSIDSGTAGNTIYF. The CDR3 region has the DNA TGTGCCAGTAGTATAGATTCCGGGACGGCTGGAAACACCATATATTTT. The J gene is TRBJ1-3, the V gene TRBV19, with D perhaps matching TRBD1 (5 bases). Trimming stripped 0 bases from V and 2 bases from J, with 11 bases between. Germline V lookup: CDR1 LNHDA, CDR2 SQIVND (reference sequence). This CDR3 spans 16 amino acids.